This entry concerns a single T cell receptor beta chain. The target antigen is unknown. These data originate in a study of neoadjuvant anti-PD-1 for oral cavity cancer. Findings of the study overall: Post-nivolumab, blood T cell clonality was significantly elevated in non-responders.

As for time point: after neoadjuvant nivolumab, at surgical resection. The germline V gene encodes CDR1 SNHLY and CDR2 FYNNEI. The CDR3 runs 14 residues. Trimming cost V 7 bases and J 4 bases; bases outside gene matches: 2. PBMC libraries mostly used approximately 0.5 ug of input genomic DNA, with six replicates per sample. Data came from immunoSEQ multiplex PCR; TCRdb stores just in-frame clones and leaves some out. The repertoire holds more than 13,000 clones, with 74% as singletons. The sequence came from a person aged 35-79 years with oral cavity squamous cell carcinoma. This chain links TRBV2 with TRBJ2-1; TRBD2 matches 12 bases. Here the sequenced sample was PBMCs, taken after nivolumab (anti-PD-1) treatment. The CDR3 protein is CASKGLAGYNEQFF. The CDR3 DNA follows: TGTGCCAGCAAAGGACTAGCGGGATACAATGAGCAGTTCTTC.